Below are 14 T cell receptor beta chains sequenced from a single sample in a study of blood T cell repertoires in COVID-19. Data came from immunoSEQ multiplex PCR; TCRdb stores just in-frame clones and leaves some out. Here the sample spans about 230,000 clones, roughly 90% being singletons. Sequences were obtained from PBMCs or T cells enriched from blood (not recorded which). These receptors originate from a woman aged 50 to 65 in a cohort exposed to, infected with or recovered from COVID-19 (not recorded which).

The chain uses TRBV15 and TRBJ2-7; 8 bases align to TRBD2. The germline V gene has CDR1 LNHNV and CDR2 YYDKDF (reference sequence). CDR3 length equals 14 residues. V lost 7 bases and J lost 2; bases outside the gene matches: 7. CDR3 amino acids: CATTYGGGPYEQYF. For the CDR3, the DNA is TGTGCCACCACATATGGCGGGGGGCCCTACGAGCAGTACTTC. Supplemented by reference TRBV15 and TRBJ2-7, the full variable domain reads DAMVIQNPRYQVTQFGKPVTLSCSQTLNHNVMYWYQQKSSQAPKLLFHYYDKDFNNEADTPDNFQSRRPNTSFCFLDIRSPGLGDTAMYLCATTYGGGPYEQYFGPGTRLTVT.

The J gene is TRBJ1-5, the V gene TRBV6-2 or TRBV6-3; D is uncertain. CDR1 is MNHEY and CDR2 is SVGEGT in the germline V gene. V shed 8 bases and J shed 1 base, with 18 bases lying between them. This CDR3 has 16 amino acids. This CDR3 is CASRRREASSNQPQHF. CDR3 coding DNA: TGTGCCAGCCGCCGGCGGGAGGCTTCGAGCAATCAGCCCCAGCATTTT.

The chain recombines TRBV4-1 with TRBJ2-5; tentatively, D is TRBD1 (5 bases). This CDR3 is 14 amino acids long. V was cut by 0 bases and J by 5 bases, with 10 bases left in between. Germline CDR1 MGHRA, CDR2 YSYEKL. CDR3 DNA: TGCGCCAGCAGCCAAGAAGGGGTACGGGAGACCCAGTACTTC. Protein: CASSQEGVRETQYF.

The chain joins TRBV5-6 to TRBJ2-5; D is perhaps TRBD1 (8 bases). Trimming cost V 6 bases and J 6 bases, with 24 bases left between them. This CDR3 contains 16 residues. Germline V gives CDR1 SGHDT, CDR2 YYEEEE. In DNA, the CDR3 is TGTGCCAGCACAGATGAAGGACAGGGACTATTGAAGACCCAGTACTTC. This sequence encodes CASTDEGQGLLKTQYF.

The CDR3 spells CASSPTLSGNTIYF. Written as DNA, the CDR3 is TGTGCCAGCAGCCCGACACTCTCTGGAAACACCATATATTTT. The chain is built from TRBV5-5 and TRBJ1-3; no clear D gene. The CDR3 has 14 amino acids. Germline CDR1 reads SGHKS; CDR2 reads YYEKEE (reference sequence). V dropped 4 bases and J dropped 0 bases, with 8 bases sitting between them. Full variable domain (outside the CDR3, taken from reference TRBV5-5 and TRBJ1-3): DAGVTQSPTHLIKTRGQQVTLRCSPISGHKSVSWYQQVLGQGPQFIFQYYEKEERGRGNFPDRFSARQFPNYSSELNVNALLLGDSALYLCASSPTLSGNTIYFGEGSWLTVV.

The V call is TRBV28, the J call TRBJ1-5, with TRBD1 identical over 10 bases. After removal of 10 bases from V and 3 bases from J, the junction contained 9 bases not matched to a gene. The germline gives CDR1 MDHEN, CDR2 SYDVKM. This CDR3 is 15 amino acids long. The CDR3: CAIFPGQGSNQPQHF. The CDR3 DNA sequence: TGTGCCATCTTCCCGGGACAGGGGTCCAATCAGCCCCAGCATTTT.

The V call is TRBV3-1 (or the pseudogene TRBV3-2), the J call TRBJ1-3; D not certain. Trimming removed 1 base from V and 1 base from J, with 8 bases in between. CDR3 size: 15 residues. From germline, CDR1 is LGHDT and CDR2 YNNKEL (reference sequence). DNA for the CDR3: TGTGCCAGCAGCCAAGGAGGAGGGTCTGGAAACACCATATATTTT. This encodes CASSQGGGSGNTIYF.

DNA of the CDR3: TGCAGCGTCGGACATAACGACATTCAGTACTTC. Amino acids: CSVGHNDIQYF. The V gene is TRBV29-1, the J gene TRBJ2-4; D possibly corresponds to TRBD1 (5 bases). Trimming removed 6 bases at V and 8 bases at J, with 11 bases between. This CDR3 is built from 11 residues. Germline CDR1 SQVTM, CDR2 ANQGSEA.

This sequence joins TRBV18 and TRBJ2-2, with D perhaps matching TRBD1 (6 bases). The V gene's germline CDR1 is KGHSH and CDR2 LQKENI. Trimming removed 1 base from V and 3 bases from J, with 9 bases in between. This CDR3 comprises 15 residues. In DNA, the CDR3 is TGTGCCAGCTCACCACGCCAGGGGTACACCGGGGAGCTGTTTTTT. This translates into CASSPRQGYTGELFF. Based on the CDR3 plus reference TRBV18 and TRBJ2-2, the full variable domain is NAGVMQNPRHLVRRRGQEARLRCSPMKGHSHVYWYRQLPEEGLKFMVYLQKENIIDESGMPKERFSAEFPKEGPSILRIQQVVRGDSAAYFCASSPRQGYTGELFFGEGSRLTVL.

The genes are TRBV28 and TRBJ1-2; a possible D gene is TRBD1 (5 bases). The CDR3 runs 11 residues. V gave up 9 bases and J gave up 7 bases, with 12 bases separating them. Germline V lookup: CDR1 MDHEN, CDR2 SYDVKM. CDR3 in DNA: TGTGCCAGTAGGGGTCTGTCTGGCTACACCTTC. It translates to CASRGLSGYTF.

The chain is built from TRBV7-6 and TRBJ1-4, with D possibly TRBD1 on 6 matching bases. The CDR3 runs 14 residues. Germline CDR1 reads SGHVS; CDR2 reads FNYEAQ. Trimming took off 5 bases at V and 7 bases at J, with 14 bases between the two ends. The CDR3 DNA sequence: TGTGCCAGCAGCGTACAGGGTAGGGGTGAAAAACTGTTTTTT. Translation: CASSVQGRGEKLFF.

This sequence joins TRBV18 and TRBJ2-1; TRBD1 matches 8 bases. J lost 5 bases, V lost 3 bases, and 0 bases had no gene match. CDR1 KGHSH and CDR2 LQKENI come from the germline V gene. The CDR3 totals 13 residues. This CDR3 reads CASSPGQDNEQFF. The CDR3 bases are TGTGCCAGCTCACCGGGACAGGACAATGAGCAGTTCTTC.

Concerning this clone itself: One junction end disagrees with the germline gene, perhaps due to a read error. This sequence joins TRBV20-1 and TRBJ2-1; no definite D call. CDR1 is DFQATT and CDR2 is SNEGSKA in the germline V gene (reference sequence). The CDR3 totals 13 residues. CDR3 region: CRASMTPYNEQFF. CDR3 nucleotides: TGCAGGGCTAGTATGACACCCTACAATGAGCAGTTCTTC.

In nucleotides, the CDR3 is TGTGCCAGTAGTATAGGACTGGAGTCGCAATACGAGCAGTACTTC. Amino acids: CASSIGLESQYEQYF. This rearrangement joins TRBV19 to TRBJ2-7; D is undetermined. Germline CDR1 and CDR2: LNHDA and SQIVND (reference sequence). The CDR3 is 15 amino acids. Trimming took off 1 base at V and 4 bases at J, with 14 bases between the two ends. The full variable domain, its missing parts supplied by reference TRBV19 and TRBJ2-7, is DGGITQSPKYLFRKEGQNVTLSCEQNLNHDAMYWYRQDPGQGLRLIYYSQIVNDFQKGDIAEGYSVSREKKESFPLTVTSAQKNPTAFYLCASSIGLESQYEQYFGPGTRLTVT.